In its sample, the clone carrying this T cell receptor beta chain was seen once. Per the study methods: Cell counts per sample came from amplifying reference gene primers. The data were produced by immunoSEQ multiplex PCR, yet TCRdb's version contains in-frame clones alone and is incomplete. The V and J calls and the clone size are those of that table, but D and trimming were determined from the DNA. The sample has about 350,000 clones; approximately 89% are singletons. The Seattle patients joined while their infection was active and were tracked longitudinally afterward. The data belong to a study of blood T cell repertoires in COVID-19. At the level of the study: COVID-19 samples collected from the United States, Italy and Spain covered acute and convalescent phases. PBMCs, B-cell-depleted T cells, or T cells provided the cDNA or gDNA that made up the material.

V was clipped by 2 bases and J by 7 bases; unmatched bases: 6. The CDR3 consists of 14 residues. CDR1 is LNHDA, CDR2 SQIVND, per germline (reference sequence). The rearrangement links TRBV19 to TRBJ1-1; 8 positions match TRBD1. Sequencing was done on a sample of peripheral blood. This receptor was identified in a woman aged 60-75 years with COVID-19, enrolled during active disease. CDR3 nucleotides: TGTGCCAGTAGTATAAGCAGGGGGCACGGTGAAGCTTTCTTT. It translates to CASSISRGHGEAFF. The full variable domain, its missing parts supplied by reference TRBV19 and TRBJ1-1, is DGGITQSPKYLFRKEGQNVTLSCEQNLNHDAMYWYRQDPGQGLRLIYYSQIVNDFQKGDIAEGYSVSREKKESFPLTVTSAQKNPTAFYLCASSISRGHGEAFFGQGTRLTVV.